This T cell receptor (beta chain) was identified in a study of shared clonotypes between healthy human individuals. Study-wide results and caveats: Clonotypes not shared had lower generation probabilities than those common to all four donors. Inspection by rarefaction showed sorted-subset sequencing to be incomplete despite large depth.

In germline, CDR1 is SGHVS, CDR2 FNYEAQ. The CDR3 sequence is 15 residues long. Between the trimmed V and J ends, which lost 2 bases and 5 bases, there was a span of 13 bases. Replicate sorted-subset PCRs were loaded with 150 to 200 ng DNA, 30,000 to 35,000 T cell genomes. Sequencing used immunoSEQ multiplex PCR; TCRdb keeps in-frame clones, though not all of them. The repertoire holds millions of clones, 93% seen once, with 1.5% to 2% in the top ten. As concerns this clone: Its target is not known.

Terminally differentiated effector memory CD45RA+ cells were left out of the naive CD8 fraction, which was CD45RO-negative and positively selected for CCR7. This chain connects TRBV7-6 to TRBJ1-5, with D hard to call. What was sequenced was naive CD8+ T cells from PBMCs. This TCR was recovered from a man in his late teens or twenties in good health. Some clones in this sample may be carry-over from other donors' samples. DNA of the CDR3: TGTGCCAGCAGCTTACGCGACACAAGGGATCAGCCCCAGCATTTT. Its translation is CASSLRDTRDQPQHF.